These 4 T cell receptor beta chains came from one sample sequenced in a study of blood T cell repertoires in COVID-19. Libraries were prepared by immunoSEQ multiplex PCR; TCRdb keeps only in-frame clonotypes and omits some of them. The sample has under 200,000 clones, about 85% seen once. Sequences were obtained from peripheral blood. The receptors shown here come from a woman aged 45-59 years with COVID-19, enrolled during active disease.

This clone occurred a few times. The rearrangement links TRBV6-5 to TRBJ1-5; possible D gene TRBD1, 5 bases. Trimming cost V 4 bases and J 2 bases, with 12 bases left between them. This CDR3 has 15 residues. Germline CDR1 MNHEY, CDR2 SVGAGI. CDR3 nucleotide sequence: TGTGCCAGCAGTTTCCGCGGGGCCGGCAATCAGCCCCAGCATTTT. Its translation: CASSFRGAGNQPQHF.

This rearrangement joins TRBV27 to TRBJ2-5; TRBD1 agrees at 8 bases. The CDR3 extends over 14 amino acids. With 5 bases clipped from V and 0 bases from J, the junction kept 2 bases outside the gene matches. CDR1 and CDR2 (germline): MNHEY, SMNVEV (reference sequence). The CDR3 DNA is TGTGCCAGCAGTGGACAGGGAGACCAAGAGACCCAGTACTTC. Protein product: CASSGQGDQETQYF.

The chain uses TRBV7-2 and TRBJ2-7; 13 bases are a match to TRBD2. The CDR3 has 15 amino acids. Unmatched junction bases numbered 6, after V lost 4 bases and J lost 6 bases. The germline V gene has CDR1 SGHTA and CDR2 FQGNSA. CDR3 in amino acids: CASSSTSGGAGEQYF. CDR3 nucleotides: TGTGCCAGCAGCTCTACTAGCGGGGGGGCCGGCGAGCAGTACTTC.

This clone was counted a few times. The gene calls are TRBV23-1 and TRBJ1-5; D is ambiguous. TRBV23-1 is recorded as an ORF, its role being uncertain. V shed 3 bases and J shed 11 bases, with 14 bases lying between them. This CDR3 has 13 residues. Written as DNA, the CDR3 is TGCGCCAGCAGTCAGTTACGAGCACGGTCCCAGCATTTT. Encoded protein: CASSQLRARSQHF.